What follows are 7 T cell receptor beta chains derived from one specimen sequenced in a study of blood T cell repertoires in COVID-19. Method: immunoSEQ multiplex PCR; TCRdb's copy keeps in-frame clones and lacks some. The table shows some 240,000 clones, with 70% to 90% occurring only once. The source material was peripheral blood. Receptor source: a human donor in a cohort sampled during active COVID-19.

CDR3 residues: CASSQGRVLETQYF. CDR3 bases: TGTGCCAGCAGCCAAGGAAGAGTTTTGGAGACCCAGTACTTC. The chain employs TRBV14 and TRBJ2-5, with D unclear. This CDR3 is built from 14 residues. V was pared by 1 base and J by 5 bases, with 11 bases between. Germline V lookup: CDR1 SGHDN, CDR2 FVKESK.

The chain employs TRBV18 and TRBJ1-1; D remains ambiguous. Deletions cut 6 bases from V and 3 bases from J, with 11 bases between. This CDR3 comprises 13 residues. Germline values: CDR1 KGHSH, CDR2 LQKENI. The CDR3 here is CASSTIQDTEAFF. The CDR3 nucleotides are TGTGCCAGCTCCACTATCCAAGACACTGAAGCTTTCTTT.

This rearrangement joins TRBV12-3 or TRBV12-4 to TRBJ2-7, with D possibly matching TRBD1 (6 bases). Trimming took 7 bases from V and 0 from J, leaving 10 bases between them. The CDR3 contains 13 residues. The CDR3 coding sequence is TGTGCCAGCAAGGTGACAGGCTCCTACGAGCAGTACTTC. Amino acids: CASKVTGSYEQYF.

The chain combines TRBV7-6 with TRBJ1-3; TRBD1 might be the D (5 bases). The V and J ends lost 3 bases and 4 bases respectively, with 25 bases between them. There are 19 residues in the CDR3. The V gene's germline CDR1 is SGHVS and CDR2 FNYEAQ. CDR3 coding DNA: TGTGCCAGCAGCTTGCGCTCTACTGGTGGTTTTGGGGCAGGAAACACCATATATTTT. Its translation: CASSLRSTGGFGAGNTIYF.

V usage is TRBV25-1 and J usage is TRBJ1-2; D is ambiguous. From germline, CDR1 is MGHDK and CDR2 SYGVNS. The V gene lost 7 bases and the J gene lost 4 bases, with 16 bases spanning the gap. The CDR3 runs to 14 residues. The CDR3 protein is CASTPSGGTYGYTF. The CDR3 DNA reads TGTGCCAGCACTCCGTCAGGAGGCACCTATGGCTACACCTTC.

V usage is TRBV19 and J usage is TRBJ1-2; D gene uncertain. The V gene lost 7 bases and the J gene lost 4 bases, with 16 bases spanning the gap. The CDR3 is made up of 14 amino acids. Germline CDR1 reads LNHDA; CDR2 reads SQIVND (reference sequence). CDR3 DNA sequence: TGTGCCAGTAATACGGGGTTAACCTCCTATGGCTACACCTTC. This encodes CASNTGLTSYGYTF.

The chain couples TRBV18 to TRBJ1-2; TRBD1 matches at 9 bases. The length of the CDR3 is 15 residues. Germline V gene lookup returns CDR1 KGHSH and CDR2 LQKENI. V lost 3 bases and J lost 7; bases outside the gene matches: 9. Here the CDR3 DNA reads TGTGCCAGCTCACCGGCGGGACAGACAGGGGGTGGCTACACCTTC. It yields the protein CASSPAGQTGGGYTF.